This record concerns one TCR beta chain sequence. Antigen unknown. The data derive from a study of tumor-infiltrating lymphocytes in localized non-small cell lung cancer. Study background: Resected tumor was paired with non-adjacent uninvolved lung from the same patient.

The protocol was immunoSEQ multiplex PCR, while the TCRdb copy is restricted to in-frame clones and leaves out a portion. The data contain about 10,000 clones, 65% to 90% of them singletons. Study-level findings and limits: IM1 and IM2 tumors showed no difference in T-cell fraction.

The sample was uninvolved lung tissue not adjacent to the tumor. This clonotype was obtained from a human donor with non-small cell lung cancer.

Here the CDR3 DNA reads TGCGCCAGCAGCCCCGGGACAGTTCTCTACGAGCAGTACTTC. It encodes CASSPGTVLYEQYF. The V gene is TRBV5-1, the J gene TRBJ2-7; 7 bases map to TRBD1. The CDR3 has 14 amino acids. With 4 bases clipped from V and 3 bases from J, the junction kept 7 bases outside the gene matches. Germline V CDR1 and CDR2: SGHRS, YFSETQ.